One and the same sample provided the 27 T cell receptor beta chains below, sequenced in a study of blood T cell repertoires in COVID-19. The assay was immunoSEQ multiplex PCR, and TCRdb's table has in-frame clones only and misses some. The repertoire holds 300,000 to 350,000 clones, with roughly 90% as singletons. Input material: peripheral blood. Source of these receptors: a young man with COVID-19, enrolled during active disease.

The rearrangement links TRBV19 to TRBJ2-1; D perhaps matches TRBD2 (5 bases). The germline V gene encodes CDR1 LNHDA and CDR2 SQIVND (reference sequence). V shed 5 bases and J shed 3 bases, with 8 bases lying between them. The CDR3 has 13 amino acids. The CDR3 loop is CASSGSNYNEQFF. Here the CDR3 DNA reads TGTGCCAGTAGTGGGAGTAACTACAATGAGCAGTTCTTC.

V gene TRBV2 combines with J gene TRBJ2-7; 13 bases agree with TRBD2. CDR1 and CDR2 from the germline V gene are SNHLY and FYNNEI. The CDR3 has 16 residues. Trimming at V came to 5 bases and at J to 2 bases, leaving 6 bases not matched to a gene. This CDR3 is CASSFRGLAGTYEQYF. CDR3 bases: TGTGCCAGCAGTTTCCGGGGACTAGCGGGGACCTACGAGCAGTACTTC.

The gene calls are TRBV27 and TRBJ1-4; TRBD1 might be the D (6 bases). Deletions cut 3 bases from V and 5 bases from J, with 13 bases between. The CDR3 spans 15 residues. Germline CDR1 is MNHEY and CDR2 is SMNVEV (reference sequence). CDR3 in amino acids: CASSLRGTRNEKLFF. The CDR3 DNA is TGTGCCAGCAGTTTGAGGGGGACGAGGAATGAAAAACTGTTTTTT.

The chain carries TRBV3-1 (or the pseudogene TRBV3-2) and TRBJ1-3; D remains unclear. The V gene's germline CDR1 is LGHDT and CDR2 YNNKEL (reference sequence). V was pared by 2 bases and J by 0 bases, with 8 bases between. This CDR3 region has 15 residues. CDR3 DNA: TGTGCCAGCAGCCAACGGGGTTACTCTGGAAACACCATATATTTT. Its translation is CASSQRGYSGNTIYF.

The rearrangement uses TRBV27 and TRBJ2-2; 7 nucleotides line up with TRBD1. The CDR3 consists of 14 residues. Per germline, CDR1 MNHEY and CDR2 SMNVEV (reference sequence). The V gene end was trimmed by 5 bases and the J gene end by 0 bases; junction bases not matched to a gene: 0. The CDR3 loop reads CASSGTANTGELFF. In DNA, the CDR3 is TGTGCCAGCAGTGGGACAGCGAACACCGGGGAGCTGTTTTTT.

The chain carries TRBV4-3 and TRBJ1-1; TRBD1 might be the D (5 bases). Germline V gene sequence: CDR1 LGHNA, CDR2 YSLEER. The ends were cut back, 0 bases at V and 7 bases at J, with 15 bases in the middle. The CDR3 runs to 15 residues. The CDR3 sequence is CASSQDAAAGREAFF. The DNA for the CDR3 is TGCGCCAGCAGCCAAGATGCCGCGGCGGGACGTGAAGCTTTCTTT.

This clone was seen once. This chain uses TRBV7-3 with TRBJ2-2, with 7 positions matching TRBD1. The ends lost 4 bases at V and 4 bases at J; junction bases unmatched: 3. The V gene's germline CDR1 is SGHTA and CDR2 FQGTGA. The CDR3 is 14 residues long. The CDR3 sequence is CASSSGQATGELFF. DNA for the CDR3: TGTGCCAGCAGCTCCGGACAGGCCACCGGGGAGCTGTTTTTT.

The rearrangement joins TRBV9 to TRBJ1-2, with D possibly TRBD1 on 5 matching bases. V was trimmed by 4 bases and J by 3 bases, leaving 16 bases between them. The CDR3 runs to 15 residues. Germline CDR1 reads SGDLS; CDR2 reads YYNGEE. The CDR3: CASSLSGGKHYGYTF. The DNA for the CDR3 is TGTGCCAGCAGCTTAAGTGGGGGGAAACACTATGGCTACACCTTC.

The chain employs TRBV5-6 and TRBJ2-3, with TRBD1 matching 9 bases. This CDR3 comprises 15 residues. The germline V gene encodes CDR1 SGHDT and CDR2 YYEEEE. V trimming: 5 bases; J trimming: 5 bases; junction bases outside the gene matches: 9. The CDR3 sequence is CASRTTGGGQDTQYF. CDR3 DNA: TGTGCCAGCAGGACGACAGGGGGAGGGCAAGATACGCAGTATTTT.

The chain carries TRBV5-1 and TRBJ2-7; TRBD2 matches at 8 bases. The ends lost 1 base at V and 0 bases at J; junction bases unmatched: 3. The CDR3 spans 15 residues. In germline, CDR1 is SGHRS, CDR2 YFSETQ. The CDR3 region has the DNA TGCGCCAGCAGCTTGACTAGCGGACCCTCCTACGAGCAGTACTTC. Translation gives CASSLTSGPSYEQYF.

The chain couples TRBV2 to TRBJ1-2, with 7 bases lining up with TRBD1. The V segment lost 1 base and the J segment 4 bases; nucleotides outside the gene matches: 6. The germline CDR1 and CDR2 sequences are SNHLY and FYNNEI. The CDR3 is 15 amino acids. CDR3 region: CASSEGRTGLYGYTF. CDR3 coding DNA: TGTGCCAGCAGTGAAGGTCGGACAGGCCTCTATGGCTACACCTTC.

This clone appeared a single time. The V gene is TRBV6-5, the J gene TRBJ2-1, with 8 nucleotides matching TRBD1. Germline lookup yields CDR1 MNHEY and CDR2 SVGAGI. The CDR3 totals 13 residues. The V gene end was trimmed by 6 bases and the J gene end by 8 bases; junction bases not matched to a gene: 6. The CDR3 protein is CASSLDRVDEQFF. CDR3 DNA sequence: TGTGCCAGCAGCCTGGACAGGGTGGATGAGCAGTTCTTC.

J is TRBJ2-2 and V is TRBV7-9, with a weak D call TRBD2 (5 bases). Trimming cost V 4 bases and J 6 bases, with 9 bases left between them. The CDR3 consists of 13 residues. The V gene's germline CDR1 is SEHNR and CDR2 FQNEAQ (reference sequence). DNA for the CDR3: TGTGCCAGCAGCTCGAGGGCAGCCGGGGAGCTGTTTTTT. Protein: CASSSRAAGELFF.

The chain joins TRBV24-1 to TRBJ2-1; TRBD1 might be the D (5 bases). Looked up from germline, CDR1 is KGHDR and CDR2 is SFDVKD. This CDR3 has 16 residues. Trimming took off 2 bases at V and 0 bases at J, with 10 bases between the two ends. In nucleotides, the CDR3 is TGTGCCACCAGTGATTCACGACAGACCTCCTACAATGAGCAGTTCTTC. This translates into CATSDSRQTSYNEQFF.

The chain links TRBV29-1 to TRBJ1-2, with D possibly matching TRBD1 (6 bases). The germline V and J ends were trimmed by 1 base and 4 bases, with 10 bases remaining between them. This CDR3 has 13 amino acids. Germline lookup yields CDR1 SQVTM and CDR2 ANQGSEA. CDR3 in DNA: TGCAGCGTTGAAGTAGGGGGGGGCTATGGCTACACCTTC. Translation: CSVEVGGGYGYTF.

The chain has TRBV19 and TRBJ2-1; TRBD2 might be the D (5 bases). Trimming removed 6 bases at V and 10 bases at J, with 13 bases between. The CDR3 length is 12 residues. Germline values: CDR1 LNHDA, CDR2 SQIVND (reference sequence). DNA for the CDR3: TGTGCCAGTAGCCGAGGGTATCGGGAGCAGTTCTTC. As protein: CASSRGYREQFF.

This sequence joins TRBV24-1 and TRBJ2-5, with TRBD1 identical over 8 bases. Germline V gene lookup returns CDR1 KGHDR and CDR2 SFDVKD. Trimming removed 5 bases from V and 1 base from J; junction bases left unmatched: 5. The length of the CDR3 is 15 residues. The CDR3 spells CATSAPGQGQETQYF. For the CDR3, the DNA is TGTGCCACCAGTGCCCCCGGACAGGGCCAAGAGACCCAGTACTTC.

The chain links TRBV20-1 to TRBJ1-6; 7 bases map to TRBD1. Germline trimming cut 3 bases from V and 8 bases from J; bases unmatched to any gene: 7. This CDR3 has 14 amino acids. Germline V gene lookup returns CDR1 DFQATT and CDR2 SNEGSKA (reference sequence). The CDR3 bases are TGCAGTGCTAGTCCACAGGGGAACTATTCACCCCTCCACTTT. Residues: CSASPQGNYSPLHF.

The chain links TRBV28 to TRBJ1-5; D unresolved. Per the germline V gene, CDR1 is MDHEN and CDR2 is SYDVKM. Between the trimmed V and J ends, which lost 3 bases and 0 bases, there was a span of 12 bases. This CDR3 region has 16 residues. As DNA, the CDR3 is TGTGCCAGCAGTTTGGAGGGCCCCCTTAGCAATCAGCCCCAGCATTTT. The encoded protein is CASSLEGPLSNQPQHF.

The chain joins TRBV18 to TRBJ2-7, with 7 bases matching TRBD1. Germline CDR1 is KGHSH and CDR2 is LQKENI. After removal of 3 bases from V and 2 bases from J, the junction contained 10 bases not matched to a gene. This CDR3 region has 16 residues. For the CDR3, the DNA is TGTGCCAGCTCACCGCTAGGCTATGGGACAGCCTACGAGCAGTACTTC. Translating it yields CASSPLGYGTAYEQYF.

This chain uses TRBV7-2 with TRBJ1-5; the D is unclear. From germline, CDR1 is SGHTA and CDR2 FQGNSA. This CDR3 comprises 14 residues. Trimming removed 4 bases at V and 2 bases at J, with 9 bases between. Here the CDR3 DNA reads TGTGCCAGCAGCTCAGCTAGAGGCAATCAGCCCCAGCATTTT. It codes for CASSSARGNQPQHF.

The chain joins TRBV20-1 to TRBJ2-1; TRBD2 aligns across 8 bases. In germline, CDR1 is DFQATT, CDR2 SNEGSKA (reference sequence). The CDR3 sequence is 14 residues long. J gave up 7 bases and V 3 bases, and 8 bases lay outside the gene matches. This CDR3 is CSASPGLVVNEQFF. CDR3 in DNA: TGCAGTGCTAGTCCGGGACTAGTGGTGAATGAGCAGTTCTTC.

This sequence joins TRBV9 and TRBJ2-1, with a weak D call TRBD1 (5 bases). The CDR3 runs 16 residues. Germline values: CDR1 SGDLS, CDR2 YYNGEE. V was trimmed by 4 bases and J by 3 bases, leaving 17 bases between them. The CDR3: CASSLRADMGYNEQFF. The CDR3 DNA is TGTGCCAGCAGCCTCAGGGCAGACATGGGCTACAATGAGCAGTTCTTC.

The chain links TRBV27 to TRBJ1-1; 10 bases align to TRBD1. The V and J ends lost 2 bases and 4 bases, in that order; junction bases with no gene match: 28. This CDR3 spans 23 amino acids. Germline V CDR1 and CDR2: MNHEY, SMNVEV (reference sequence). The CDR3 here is CASSLLKDRGVTRVGNHPTEAFF. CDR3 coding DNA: TGTGCCAGCAGTTTACTCAAGGACAGGGGGGTCACCCGGGTTGGAAACCACCCCACTGAAGCTTTCTTT.

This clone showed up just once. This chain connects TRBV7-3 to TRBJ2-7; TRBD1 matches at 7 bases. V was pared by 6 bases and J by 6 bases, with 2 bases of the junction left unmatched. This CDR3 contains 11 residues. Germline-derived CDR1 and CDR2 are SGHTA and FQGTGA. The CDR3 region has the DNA TGTGCCAGCAGGGACAGGAGCGAGCAGTACTTC. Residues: CASRDRSEQYF. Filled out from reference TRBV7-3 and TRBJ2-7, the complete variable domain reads GAGVSQTPSNKVTEKGKYVELRCDPISGHTALYWYRQSLGQGPEFLIYFQGTGAADDSGLPNDRFFAVRPEGSVSTLKIQRTERGDSAVYLCASRDRSEQYFGPGTRLTVT.

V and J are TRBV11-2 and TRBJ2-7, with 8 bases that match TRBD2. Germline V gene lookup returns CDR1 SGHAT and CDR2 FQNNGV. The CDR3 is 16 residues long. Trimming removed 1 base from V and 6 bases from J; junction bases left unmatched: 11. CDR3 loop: CASSLGGAAGEGEQYF. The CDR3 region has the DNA TGTGCCAGCAGCTTAGGGGGCGCAGCGGGGGAGGGCGAGCAGTACTTC.

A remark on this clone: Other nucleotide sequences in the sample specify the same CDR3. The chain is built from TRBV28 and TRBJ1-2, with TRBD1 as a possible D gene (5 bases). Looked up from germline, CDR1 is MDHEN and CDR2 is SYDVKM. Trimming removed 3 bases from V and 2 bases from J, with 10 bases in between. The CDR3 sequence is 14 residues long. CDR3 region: CASSLSGGNYGYTF. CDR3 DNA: TGTGCCAGCAGTTTGTCGGGGGGGAACTATGGCTACACCTTC.